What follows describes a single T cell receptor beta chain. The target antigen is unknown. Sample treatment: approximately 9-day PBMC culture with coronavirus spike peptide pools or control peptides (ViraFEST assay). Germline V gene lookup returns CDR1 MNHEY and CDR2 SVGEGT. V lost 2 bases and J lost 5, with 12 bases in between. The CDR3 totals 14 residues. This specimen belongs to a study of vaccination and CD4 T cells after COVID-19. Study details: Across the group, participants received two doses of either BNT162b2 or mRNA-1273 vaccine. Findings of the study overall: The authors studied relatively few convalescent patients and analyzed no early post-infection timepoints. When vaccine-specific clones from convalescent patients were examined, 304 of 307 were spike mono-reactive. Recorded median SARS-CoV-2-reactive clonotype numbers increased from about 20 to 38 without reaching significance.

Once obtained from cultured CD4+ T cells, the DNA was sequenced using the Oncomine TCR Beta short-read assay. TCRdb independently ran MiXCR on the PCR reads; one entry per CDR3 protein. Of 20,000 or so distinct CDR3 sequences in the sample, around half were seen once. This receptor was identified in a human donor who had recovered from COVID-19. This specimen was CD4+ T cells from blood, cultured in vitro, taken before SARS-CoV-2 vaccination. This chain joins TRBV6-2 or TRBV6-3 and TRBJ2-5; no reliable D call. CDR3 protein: CASSYARQSETQYF. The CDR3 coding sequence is TGTGCCAGCAGTTACGCGCGGCAGTCGGAGACCCAGTACTTC.